This paragraph reports one T cell receptor (beta chain). What it binds is not known. These data originate in a study of CD8 T cells in Susac syndrome. With random hexamers, reverse transcription was performed on about 0.5 to 1 ug of RNA. A multiplex approach, immunoSEQ multiplex PCR, amplified TCR beta CDR3 across 54 Vbeta and 13 Jbeta. TCRdb called the immunoSEQ multiplex PCR reads again in MiXCR, with one record for every CDR3 protein. This sample has 70,000 or so distinct CDR3 sequences, with about 94% found just once. Study-wide results and limits: As the study acknowledged, the number of individuals in its TCR sequencing and HLA analysis was relatively small.

CD8+ and CD4+ blood T cells underwent TCR beta sequencing. Isolation of CD8+ and CD4+ T cells was performed negatively, whereas enrichment of TEMRA cells was done by FACS. V lost 8 bases, J lost 2 bases, and 2 bases stayed unmatched. Germline V CDR1 and CDR2: SEHNR, FQNEAQ (reference sequence). The CDR3 runs to 12 residues. The sequencing sample was made of CD8+ T cells from PBMCs. The receptor was derived from a human donor with multiple sclerosis. The genes are TRBV7-9 and TRBJ2-5; 7 bases are shared with TRBD1. The CDR3 sequence is CASRDRQETQYF. The CDR3 region has the DNA TGTGCCAGCCGGGACAGACAAGAGACCCAGTACTTC.